This entry is about one T cell receptor (beta chain). Its antigen is still unknown. This entry is derived from a study of T cells expressing NK-cell markers (dated by TCRdb to about 2020). In terms of the full investigation: TCR beta-chain repertoires were profiled in sorted CD3+CD56+NKG2C+, CD3+CD56+NKG2C- and CD3+CD56-NKG2C+ T-cell subsets from about 8 donors. Libraries were sequenced as 2 x 150 bp reads on Illumina HiSeq 2000/2500, MiSeq or NextSeq. The study sequenced eight donors, all healthy volunteers chosen at random: three men and five women. Of the eight sequenced donors, seven were found to be HCMV-seropositive and one was found to be HCMV-seronegative. What the study reported, not specific to this receptor: Those dominant clonotypes were again the most abundant among CD3+CD56-NKG2C+ cells in a few donors, at about 25-60.1%. Whether the expanded NKG2C-expressing T cell clones were specific for HCMV antigens was left unclear. In a handful of donors, the dominant CD3+CD56+NKG2C+ clonotypes ranked among the top 10 CD8+ clonotypes, making up roughly 1.0-8% of CD8+ T cells.

The reads were generated on an Illumina HiSeq 2000. 5'RACE template switching, by which a universal primer site and unique molecular identifiers were added, was used to make TCR beta cDNA libraries. Priming for cDNA synthesis came from the TCR beta constant segment, and two successive PCR amplification steps followed. The original pipeline was this. Reads were demultiplexed and grouped by UMI with MIGEC, and clonotypes were assembled and quantified with MiTCR. To exclude erroneous sequences, only TCR cDNA sequences supported by at least two reads were retained. The tcR package was used for downstream repertoire analysis, and clonotypes were matched across fractions by CDR3 nucleotide sequence plus V segment. Antigen specificity was annotated against VDJdb with VDJmatch, allowing one amino acid substitution in CDR3. TCRdb reprocessed the reads into one record per CDR3 protein sequence, lacking DNA. The V and J calls follow TCRdb's processing rather than the paper's. The table for this sample lists about 260,000 distinct CDR3 sequences. The top ten hold approximately 0.41% of the sample.

HCMV-specific IgG was detected in serum with a commercial ELISA kit to determine HCMV serostatus. Ficoll density gradient centrifugation was used to isolate peripheral blood mononuclear cells from blood. CDR1 and CDR2, per the germline V gene, are SQVTM and ANQGSEA. The CDR3 numbers 12 residues from cysteine through phenylalanine. The protein alone is recorded here. The rearrangement joined TRBV29-1 to TRBJ2-5; checking the TCRdb D call of TRBD1 is not possible without DNA. This TCR was sampled from a young man in good health. Donor details come from another sample of the same person, matched by shared clones. Sequencing used blood T cells: a sorted CD56 or NKG2C T cell subset, CD4+ or CD8+ T cells, or bulk PBMC T cells (not recorded which). The CDR3 protein: CSGGGEEETQYF.